These 11 T cell receptor beta chains share one sample of origin, sequenced in a study of CD4+ T cells in melanoma. Using immunoSEQ multiplex PCR, the repertoire was profiled, and TCRdb retains in-frame clones only, with some absent. The data show over 100,000 clones, with around 93% seen just once and roughly 3.3% held by the top ten. Sequencing was done on a sample of peripheral blood. All receptors come from a human donor with melanoma.

V gene TRBV30 combines with J gene TRBJ2-7; D is unresolved. From germline, CDR1 is GTSNPN and CDR2 SVGIG (reference sequence). Trimming shortened V by 5 bases and J by 7 bases, and 18 bases separated the two germline ends. The length of the CDR3 is 13 residues. The DNA of the CDR3 is TGTGCCTGGGGGCGCGGCTCCTTAGGTGAGCAGTACTTC. Protein sequence: CAWGRGSLGEQYF.

The V and J genes are TRBV28 and TRBJ2-5, with D maybe TRBD1 (5 bases). Trimming removed 6 bases at V and 4 bases at J, with 12 bases between. CDR1 is MDHEN, CDR2 SYDVKM, per germline. This CDR3 region has 13 residues. In DNA, the CDR3 is TGTGCCAGCAGGGGGCAGGGCCTAGAGACCCAGTACTTC. Translated: CASRGQGLETQYF.

This chain joins TRBV7-2 and TRBJ2-7; D remains ambiguous. Germline V gene lookup returns CDR1 SGHTA and CDR2 FQGNSA. Trimming stripped 4 bases from V and 4 bases from J, with 8 bases between. The CDR3 runs to 12 residues. The CDR3 DNA is TGTGCCAGCAGCTCGGACCGTTACGAGCAGTACTTC. It codes for CASSSDRYEQYF.

The chain couples TRBV13 to TRBJ2-3, with D hard to call. This CDR3 contains 15 residues. The germline CDR1 and CDR2 sequences are PRHDT and FYEKMQ (reference sequence). Trimming removed 6 bases from V and 2 bases from J, with 15 bases in between. DNA for the CDR3: TGTGCCAGCAGAGGAGTTTTGGATAACACAGATACGCAGTATTTT. This translates into CASRGVLDNTDTQYF.

V and J are TRBV2 and TRBJ2-5, with a possible D match to TRBD1 (6 bases). Trimming stripped 6 bases from V and 4 bases from J, with 18 bases between. The CDR3 contains 15 residues. Germline V gene sequence: CDR1 SNHLY, CDR2 FYNNEI. CDR3 residues: CASSFRHRAGETQYF. The DNA of the CDR3 is TGTGCCAGCAGCTTCAGGCACAGGGCGGGAGAGACCCAGTACTTC.

This chain uses TRBV7-2 with TRBJ1-1, with 8 nucleotides matching TRBD1. After removal of 5 bases from V and 1 base from J, the junction contained 6 bases not matched to a gene. The CDR3 covers 15 residues. The germline V gene encodes CDR1 SGHTA and CDR2 FQGNSA. The CDR3 coding sequence is TGTGCCAGCAGCCCAGGGGGCGCCGGGAACACTGAAGCTTTCTTT. Translated: CASSPGGAGNTEAFF.

A remark on this clone: The same CDR3 can be traced to other DNA sequences in this sample. V and J are TRBV5-1 and TRBJ2-2, with 7 bases identical to TRBD1. Germline-derived CDR1 and CDR2 are SGHRS and YFSETQ. The CDR3 contains 15 residues. V trimming: 2 bases; J trimming: 1 base; junction bases outside the gene matches: 2. The CDR3 DNA sequence: TGCGCCAGCAGCTTAAGGACAGGGAACACCGGGGAGCTGTTTTTT. Protein product: CASSLRTGNTGELFF.

This rearrangement joins TRBV6-5 to TRBJ2-7, with 11 bases identical to TRBD1. Per germline, CDR1 MNHEY and CDR2 SVGAGI. The CDR3 extends over 15 amino acids. V shed 6 bases, J shed 3 bases, and the junction held 7 bases outside the gene matches. The CDR3 DNA reads as TGTGCCAGCAGGCCCGGACAGGGGGCGATCTACGAGCAGTACTTC. Its translation: CASRPGQGAIYEQYF.

The V and J genes are TRBV7-9 and TRBJ2-3; 11 bases agree with TRBD2. The germline V gene encodes CDR1 SEHNR and CDR2 FQNEAQ (reference sequence). The CDR3 loop spans 16 amino acids. The V gene end was trimmed by 4 bases and the J gene end by 1 base; junction bases not matched to a gene: 4. In DNA, the CDR3 is TGTGCCAGCAGCTCCGAGACTAGCGGGGGCACAGATACGCAGTATTTT. Protein: CASSSETSGGTDTQYF.

The CDR3 reads CASSLYLQVRGEAFF. In DNA form, the CDR3 reads TGTGCCAGCAGCTTATATCTCCAGGTGAGGGGTGAAGCTTTCTTT. The chain combines TRBV7-2 with TRBJ1-1; D might be TRBD1 (5 bases). The CDR3 contains 15 residues. V gave up 2 bases and J gave up 7 bases, with 17 bases separating them. Per germline, CDR1 SGHTA and CDR2 FQGNSA. Variable domain in full (rest from reference TRBV7-2 and TRBJ1-1): GAGVSQSPSNKVTEKGKDVELRCDPISGHTALYWYRQSLGQGLEFLIYFQGNSAPDKSGLPSDRFSAERTGGSVSTLTIQRTQQEDSAVYLCASSLYLQVRGEAFFGQGTRLTVV.

V usage is TRBV4-1 and J usage is TRBJ2-5, with D possibly called TRBD1 or TRBD2 (5 bases each). Germline V lookup: CDR1 MGHRA, CDR2 YSYEKL. This CDR3 has 13 residues. V lost 0 bases, J lost 3 bases, and 5 bases lay in between. CDR3 region: CASSQEGEETQYF. Here the CDR3 DNA reads TGCGCCAGCAGCCAAGAGGGGGAAGAGACCCAGTACTTC.